What follows describes a single T cell receptor beta chain. Its antigen is undetermined. The V and J ends lost 4 bases and 2 bases, in that order; junction bases with no gene match: 10. CDR1 is SGHDT and CDR2 is YYEEEE in the germline V gene. The CDR3 is 16 residues long. These data belong to a study of T-cell memory formation after mild COVID-19. TCR alpha and TCR beta cDNA libraries carrying sample barcodes and UMIs came from 5'RACE with constant-segment primers. Each CDR3 protein gets one entry after TCRdb re-called the 5' RACE reads with MiXCR. The repertoire has about 350,000 distinct CDR3 sequences, roughly an eighth of them found once; the top ten carry about a fifth. General observations from the study: Pre-infection memory already had some responding clones, implying cross-reactive memory joined. CM and EM subsets held most contracting CD4+ clones; EMRA held CD8+ ones. From day 15 to 85, contracting clones were balanced between CD4 and CD8, whereas later expanders leaned toward CD4+.

Sequencing input: PBMCs or a T cell subset sorted from them (not recorded which). The sequence was obtained from a man between 18 and 35 years old who had mild COVID-19 (a few samples of this study predate the infection). Cell type and time point are not known. This sequence joins TRBV5-6 and TRBJ2-7, with 9 bases aligning to TRBD1. CDR3 residues: CASSGDRGGQAYEQYF. In DNA form, the CDR3 reads TGTGCCAGCAGCGGAGACAGGGGGGGACAAGCCTACGAGCAGTACTTC.